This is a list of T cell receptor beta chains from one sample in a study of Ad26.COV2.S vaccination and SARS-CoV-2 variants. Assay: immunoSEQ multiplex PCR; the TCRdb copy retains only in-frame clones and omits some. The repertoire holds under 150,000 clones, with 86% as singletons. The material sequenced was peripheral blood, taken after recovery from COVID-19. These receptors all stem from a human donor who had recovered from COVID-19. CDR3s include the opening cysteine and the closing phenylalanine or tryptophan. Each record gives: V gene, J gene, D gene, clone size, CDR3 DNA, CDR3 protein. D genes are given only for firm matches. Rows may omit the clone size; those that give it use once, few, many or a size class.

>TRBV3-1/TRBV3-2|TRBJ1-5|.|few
TGTGCCAGCAGCCAAGACCGGGGGGGTAGCAATCAGCCCCAGCATTTT
CASSQDRGGSNQPQHF
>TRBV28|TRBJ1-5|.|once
TGTGCCAGCAGTTCACAGGGAAGCAATCAGCCCCAGCATTTT
CASSSQGSNQPQHF
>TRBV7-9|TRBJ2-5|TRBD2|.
TGTGCCAGCAGCGCAAAACTAGCGGGAATCTTCGAGACCCAGTACTTC
CASSAKLAGIFETQYF
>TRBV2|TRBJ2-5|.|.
TGTGCCAGCAGTGGGCGACATCCTCAAGAGACCCAGTACTTC
CASSGRHPQETQYF
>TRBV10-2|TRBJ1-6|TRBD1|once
TGCGCCACCGGGACAGGGGGTTTGTCACCCCTCCACTTT
CATGTGGLSPLHF
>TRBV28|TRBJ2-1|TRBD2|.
TGTGCCAGCGTGGTGGGGGGGAGGCCCTACAATGAGCAGTTCTTC
CASVVGGRPYNEQFF
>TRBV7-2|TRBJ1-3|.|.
TGTGCCAGCAGCTTAGCCGGGGTATCCGGAAACACCATATATTTT
CASSLAGVSGNTIYF
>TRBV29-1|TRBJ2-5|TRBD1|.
TGCAGCGGACGGGACAGGGGTCCCCAAGAGACCCAGTACTTC
CSGRDRGPQETQYF
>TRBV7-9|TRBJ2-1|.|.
TGTGCCAGCAGCTTACCCATGGGGGACGACAATGAGCAGTTCTTC
CASSLPMGDDNEQFF
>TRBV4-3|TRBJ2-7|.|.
TGCGCCAGCAGCCCATCCCTCGGACAAAACCTTTACGAGCAGTACTTC
CASSPSLGQNLYEQYF
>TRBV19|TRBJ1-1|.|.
TGTGCCAGTAGTCCCCAGGGACTGAACACTGAAGCTTTCTTT
CASSPQGLNTEAFF
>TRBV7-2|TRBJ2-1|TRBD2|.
TGTGCCAGCAGCTTAAGCGGGGGGCTGAAGGAGCAGTTCTTC
CASSLSGGLKEQFF
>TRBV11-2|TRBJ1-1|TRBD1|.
TGTGCCAGCAGCCCACGGACAGGGCTGAACACTGAAGCTTTCTTT
CASSPRTGLNTEAFF
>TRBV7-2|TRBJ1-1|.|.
TGTGCCAGCAGCTTAGTGGGAGTCCCAGCTGAAGCTTTCTTT
CASSLVGVPAEAFF
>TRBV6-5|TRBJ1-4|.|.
TGTGCCAGCAGGACGGGACGGACTAATGAAAAACTGTTTTTT
CASRTGRTNEKLFF
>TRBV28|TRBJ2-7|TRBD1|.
TGTGCCAGCAGTACGGGACAGGAGATTCCCTACGAGCAGTACTTC
CASSTGQEIPYEQYF
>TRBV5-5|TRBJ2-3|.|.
TGTGCCAGCAGCTTGTCAGGGAGAACAGATACGCAGTATTTT
CASSLSGRTDTQYF
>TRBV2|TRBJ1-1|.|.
TGTGCCAGCAGTGAGGCAGGGACGGTCACTGAAGCTTTCTTT
CASSEAGTVTEAFF
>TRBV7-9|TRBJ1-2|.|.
TGTGCCAGCGGCAAAACAGGGAAGGTCTATGGCTACACCTTC
CASGKTGKVYGYTF
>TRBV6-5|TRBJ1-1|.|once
TGTGCCAGCAGAGTGGGGGAAGGGACTGAAGCTTTCTTT
CASRVGEGTEAFF
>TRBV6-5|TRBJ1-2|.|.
TGTGCCAGCAGTATCCGCCGGTGGGGCGACTACACCTTC
CASSIRRWGDYTF
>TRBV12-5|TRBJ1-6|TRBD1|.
TGTGCTAGTGGACCCAGGGGGGACTATAATTCACCCCTCCACTTT
CASGPRGDYNSPLHF
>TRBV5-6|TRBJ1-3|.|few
TGTGCCAGCAGCTCCGGGTTGGACACCATATATTTT
CASSSGLDTIYF
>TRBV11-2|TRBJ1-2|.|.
TGTGCCAGCAGCTCTCACTCTGGGGGCTATGGCTACACCTTC
CASSSHSGGYGYTF
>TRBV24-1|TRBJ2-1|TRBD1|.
TGTGCCACCAGTGAGGGACAGGGCAAAGACAATGAGCAGTTCTTC
CATSEGQGKDNEQFF
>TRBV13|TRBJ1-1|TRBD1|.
TGTGCCAGCAGCTTCGGGACAGGCGGTGGTGCTTTCTTT
CASSFGTGGGAFF
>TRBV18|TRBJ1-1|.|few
TGTGCCAGCTTTTCCTACAGGGAGAACACTGAAGCTTTCTTT
CASFSYRENTEAFF
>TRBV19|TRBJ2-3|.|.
TGTGCCAGTAGTATCGCGACAGCTAGCACAGATACGCAGTATTTT
CASSIATASTDTQYF
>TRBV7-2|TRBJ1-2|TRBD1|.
TGTGCCAGCAGCCCACAGGGGTACTATGGCTACACCTTC
CASSPQGYYGYTF
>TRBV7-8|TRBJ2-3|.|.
TGTGCCAGCAGCTTAGCGGGGGCAGTCACAGATACGCAGTATTTT
CASSLAGAVTDTQYF
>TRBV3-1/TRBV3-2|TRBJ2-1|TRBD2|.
TGTGCCAGCAGCCAAGAGGGTTTTGCGGGGGGTCTTAATGAGCAGTTCTTC
CASSQEGFAGGLNEQFF
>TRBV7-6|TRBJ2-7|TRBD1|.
TGTGCCAGCAGCCCAAGCAGGGACAGGGGGTACGAGCAGTACTTC
CASSPSRDRGYEQYF
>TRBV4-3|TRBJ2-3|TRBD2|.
TGCGCCAGCAGCCCGGGACTAGCGGGGGCCAGGGGAGATACGCAGTATTTT
CASSPGLAGARGDTQYF
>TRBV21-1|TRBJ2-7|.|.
TGTGCCAGCAGTAACCGGGACTTCTTCCCCTACGAGCAGTACTTC
CASSNRDFFPYEQYF